Presented here are 27 T cell receptor beta chains from one specimen sequenced in a study of control samples from healthy donors and cancer patients. The assay was immunoSEQ multiplex PCR, and TCRdb's table has in-frame clones only and misses some. The sample holds 170,000 or so clones, around nine tenths seen once. Sequenced: blood. These receptors came from a man between 25 and 39 years old in good health.

The chain carries TRBV7-9 and TRBJ1-2; perhaps TRBD1 as D (5 bases). V was clipped by 1 base and J by 3 bases, with 12 bases between them. The CDR3 spans 15 residues. Germline V CDR1 and CDR2: SEHNR, FQNEAQ (reference sequence). CDR3 sequence (DNA): TGTGCCAGCAGCTTAGACGGGGGAGGGGACTATGGCTACACCTTC. Its translation is CASSLDGGGDYGYTF.

The CDR3 protein is CASSSNLGGAANEKLFF. The DNA for the CDR3 is TGTGCCAGCAGCTCAAATCTGGGGGGGGCGGCTAATGAAAAACTGTTTTTT. The J gene is TRBJ1-4, the V gene TRBV7-6, with a tentative D call TRBD1 (6 bases). The germline gives CDR1 SGHVS, CDR2 FNYEAQ. V lost 4 bases, J lost 3 bases, and 18 bases lay in between. The CDR3 is 17 amino acids.

This sequence joins TRBV6-5 and TRBJ2-7, with TRBD1 matching over 12 bases. The CDR3 spans 15 residues. Per germline, CDR1 MNHEY and CDR2 SVGAGI. V shed 1 base, J shed 5 bases, and the junction held 3 bases outside the gene matches. CDR3 loop: CASSYYGTGGNEQYF. The CDR3 DNA sequence: TGTGCCAGCAGTTACTACGGGACAGGGGGCAACGAGCAGTACTTC.

This clone has only a few counts. V gene TRBV28 combines with J gene TRBJ1-2; D not certain. Per germline, CDR1 MDHEN and CDR2 SYDVKM. The CDR3 has 13 amino acids. V gave up 7 bases and J gave up 3 bases, with 12 bases separating them. The CDR3 protein is CASMSGWDYGYTF. The DNA of the CDR3 is TGTGCCAGCATGTCGGGGTGGGACTATGGCTACACCTTC.

The V call is TRBV5-6, the J call TRBJ2-7, with D tentatively TRBD1 (5 bases). Germline V gives CDR1 SGHDT, CDR2 YYEEEE. Deletions cut 3 bases from V and 2 bases from J, with 12 bases between. This CDR3 contains 14 residues. This CDR3 is CASSSVGATYEQYF. The DNA for the CDR3 is TGTGCCAGCAGCTCGGTAGGGGCCACCTACGAGCAGTACTTC.

Notes on this clone: Within the sample, other DNA sequences also encode this same CDR3. This sequence joins TRBV15 and TRBJ2-3; D is uncertain. The CDR3 totals 13 residues. Trimming pared 0 bases from V and 5 bases from J, leaving 6 bases between. The germline gives CDR1 LNHNV, CDR2 YYDKDF (reference sequence). The CDR3 spells CATSRDLGDTQYF. The CDR3 DNA is TGTGCCACCAGCAGAGATTTAGGAGATACGCAGTATTTT.

The rearrangement joins TRBV2 to TRBJ1-1; D call uncertain. The CDR3 has 13 residues. Germline assignment: CDR1 SNHLY and CDR2 FYNNEI. With 5 bases removed from V and 1 base from J, the gap between germline ends came to 8 bases. The CDR3 loop reads CASSFGENTEAFF. The CDR3 coding sequence is TGTGCCAGCAGTTTTGGCGAGAACACTGAAGCTTTCTTT.

The rearrangement links TRBV24-1 to TRBJ2-5; D not resolved. CDR1 is KGHDR, CDR2 SFDVKD, per germline. The CDR3 is made up of 15 amino acids. With 1 base removed from V and 1 base from J, the gap between germline ends came to 9 bases. The CDR3 loop reads CATSDFGRTQETQYF. In DNA, the CDR3 is TGTGCCACCAGTGATTTTGGGCGGACCCAAGAGACCCAGTACTTC.

In its sample, this clone was seen a few times. The chain carries TRBV14 and TRBJ2-5; 13 bases are a match to TRBD2. This CDR3 has 18 amino acids. CDR1 is SGHDN and CDR2 is FVKESK in the germline V gene. V lost 1 base, J lost 5 bases, and 10 bases stayed unmatched. CDR3 nucleotides: TGTGCCAGCAGCCAAGGGCTTACTAGCGGGGGGGCCCGCGAGACCCAGTACTTC. Translation gives CASSQGLTSGGARETQYF. The whole variable domain, filled in from reference TRBV14 and TRBJ2-5, reads EAGVTQFPSHSVIEKGQTVTLRCDPISGHDNLYWYRRVMGKEIKFLLHFVKESKQDESGMPNNRFLAERTGGTYSTLKVQPAELEDSGVYFCASSQGLTSGGARETQYFGPGTRLLVL.

For this clone: It is likely a read error, because the conserved phenylalanine at the end of the CDR3 is missing. Because the CDR3's place on the DNA is in doubt, the DNA is left out and the CDR3 is given as listed by TCRdb. V usage is TRBV28 and J usage is TRBJ2-7; the tabulated D call, TRBD1, remains unverified against the DNA. Per germline, CDR1 MDHEN and CDR2 SYDVKM. The CDR3 spans 12 residues, counting both ends. The CDR3 spells CASSLTGLGPTI.

This clone showed up just a few times. The CDR3 protein is CASSLISTDTQYF. In DNA form, the CDR3 reads TGCGCCAGCAGCTTGATTAGCACAGATACGCAGTATTTT. This rearrangement joins TRBV5-1 to TRBJ2-3; D is uncertain. V lost 1 base to trimming and J lost 0 bases, with 3 bases between them. The germline V gene encodes CDR1 SGHRS and CDR2 YFSETQ. This CDR3 spans 13 amino acids.

The chain employs TRBV13 and TRBJ2-7; D possibly corresponds to TRBD1 (6 bases). Germline CDR1 and CDR2: PRHDT and FYEKMQ (reference sequence). V was trimmed by 5 bases and J by 0 bases, leaving 8 bases between them. The CDR3 has 13 residues. CDR3 sequence (DNA): TGTGCCAGCAGCACACAGGGCTCCTACGAGCAGTACTTC. It translates to CASSTQGSYEQYF.

The chain recombines TRBV6-1 with TRBJ1-5; D is possibly TRBD1 (5 bases). V was pared by 0 bases and J by 2 bases, with 11 bases between. Germline V gives CDR1 MNHNS, CDR2 SASEGT. The CDR3 runs to 16 residues. The CDR3 region is CASSEALGPGNQPQHF. The CDR3 bases are TGTGCCAGCAGTGAAGCCCTGGGGCCCGGCAATCAGCCCCAGCATTTT.

CDR3 nucleotides: TGTGCCAGTAGTATCATATTACGCGCTAACTATGGCTACACCTTC. This encodes CASSIILRANYGYTF. The chain combines TRBV19 with TRBJ1-2; no reliable D call. CDR1 is LNHDA and CDR2 is SQIVND in the germline V gene (reference sequence). The CDR3 spans 15 residues. Trimming took off 3 bases at V and 0 bases at J, with 11 bases between the two ends.

This chain links TRBV2 with TRBJ2-1; TRBD2 aligns across 8 bases. Trimming at V came to 11 bases and at J to 7 bases, leaving 10 bases not matched to a gene. Germline CDR1 is SNHLY and CDR2 is FYNNEI. The CDR3 has 13 amino acids. CDR3 DNA sequence: TGTGCCGCCCTGGGGACTAGGGGGAATGAGCAGTTCTTC. Translated, it gives CAALGTRGNEQFF. Supplemented by reference TRBV2 and TRBJ2-1, the full variable domain reads EPEVTQTPSHQVTQMGQEVILRCVPISNHLYFYWYRQILGQKVEFLVSFYNNEISEKSEIFDDQFSVERPDGSNFTLKIRSTKLEDSAMYFCAALGTRGNEQFFGPGTRLTVL.

This clone appeared once. V gene TRBV29-1 combines with J gene TRBJ1-1; no definite D call. Germline loops: CDR1 SQVTM, CDR2 ANQGSEA. The CDR3 contains 15 residues. V lost 0 bases and J lost 5, with 16 bases in between. The CDR3 sequence: CSVEELGPRGTEAFF. In DNA form, the CDR3 reads TGCAGCGTTGAAGAACTTGGGCCTCGGGGAACTGAAGCTTTCTTT.

The chain couples TRBV28 to TRBJ1-4; possibly TRBD1 for D (6 bases). The CDR3 contains 13 residues. Germline CDR1 and CDR2: MDHEN and SYDVKM. V was pared by 7 bases and J by 2 bases, with 8 bases between. The CDR3 is CASTDSTNEKLFF. CDR3 bases: TGTGCCAGCACGGACAGCACTAATGAAAAACTGTTTTTT.

The chain has TRBV27 and TRBJ2-1, with 8 positions matching TRBD1. Trimming at V came to 8 bases and at J to 3 bases, leaving 6 bases not matched to a gene. From germline, CDR1 is MNHEY and CDR2 SMNVEV (reference sequence). The CDR3 is 14 residues long. The CDR3 nucleotides read TGTGCCAGCGGGGTTACAGGGGGCTACAATGAGCAGTTCTTC. Its translation: CASGVTGGYNEQFF.

The CDR3 is CATSRDGLAMPYNEQFF. DNA for the CDR3: TGTGCCACCAGCAGAGACGGACTAGCGATGCCTTACAATGAGCAGTTCTTC. The chain joins TRBV15 to TRBJ2-1; TRBD2 matches at 9 bases. J was trimmed by 4 bases and V by 0 bases; bases with no gene match: 7. The V gene's germline CDR1 is LNHNV and CDR2 YYDKDF (reference sequence). This CDR3 region has 17 residues.

V and J are TRBV5-1 and TRBJ1-2, with 10 bases fitting TRBD1. Germline CDR1 and CDR2: SGHRS and YFSETQ. The CDR3 sequence is 15 residues long. V was clipped by 0 bases and J by 1 base; unmatched bases: 0. CDR3 nucleotides: TGCGCCAGCAGCTTGGGGGACAGGGGTAACTATGGCTACACCTTC. This codes for CASSLGDRGNYGYTF. The full variable domain, rest sourced from reference TRBV5-1 and TRBJ1-2, is KAGVTQTPRYLIKTRGQQVTLSCSPISGHRSVSWYQQTPGQGLQFLFEYFSETQRNKGNFPGRFSGRQFSNSRSEMNVSTLELGDSALYLCASSLGDRGNYGYTFGSGTRLTVV.

The rearrangement links TRBV2 to TRBJ2-2; a weak D match, TRBD1 (6 bases). The germline V gene has CDR1 SNHLY and CDR2 FYNNEI. CDR3 length: 16 amino acids. V dropped 2 bases and J dropped 7 bases, with 17 bases sitting between them. The CDR3 protein is CASSENQKGGSGELFF. The CDR3 DNA follows: TGTGCCAGCAGTGAAAATCAAAAAGGGGGAAGCGGGGAGCTGTTTTTT.

This chain uses TRBV5-1 with TRBJ1-6; D is unresolved. CDR1 and CDR2 (germline): SGHRS, YFSETQ. V gave up 4 bases and J gave up 7 bases, with 18 bases separating them. The CDR3 runs 16 residues. The CDR3 DNA is TGCGCCAGCAGCCGCGAAGCCAACTCGAAAAATTCACCCCTCCACTTT. This encodes CASSREANSKNSPLHF.

On this clone: This same CDR3 is encoded by further DNA sequences in the sample. The chain has TRBV18 and TRBJ1-2; 9 nucleotides align to TRBD1. Germline V gives CDR1 KGHSH, CDR2 LQKENI. CDR3 length: 13 residues. V shed 3 bases and J 5 bases; nucleotides not matched to a gene: 1. As DNA, the CDR3 is TGTGCCAGCTCACCTGACAGGGGGTATGGCTACACCTTC. Its protein is CASSPDRGYGYTF. Filled out from reference TRBV18 and TRBJ1-2, the complete variable domain reads NAGVMQNPRHLVRRRGQEARLRCSPMKGHSHVYWYRQLPEEGLKFMVYLQKENIIDESGMPKERFSAEFPKEGPSILRIQQVVRGDSAAYFCASSPDRGYGYTFGSGTRLTVV.

The table lists this clone with a count of one. This chain connects TRBV5-6 to TRBJ1-1; D gene unclear. This CDR3 comprises 15 residues. The germline CDR1 and CDR2 sequences are SGHDT and YYEEEE. V was clipped by 4 bases and J by 3 bases, with 16 bases between them. CDR3 region: CASSPLGREDTEAFF. The CDR3 DNA reads as TGTGCCAGCAGCCCTCTGGGTAGGGAGGACACTGAAGCTTTCTTT.

This rearrangement joins TRBV1 to TRBJ1-5; the table's D call, TRBD1, was not checked against the DNA. TRBV1 is designated a pseudogene. The length of the CDR3 is 16 residues. CDR3 residues: CTSSQQPRQGWQPQHF. As DNA, the CDR3 is TGCACCAGCAGCCAACAACCTCGACAGGGTTGGCAGCCCCAGCATTTT.

The V call is TRBV2, the J call TRBJ1-1, with 8 bases aligning to TRBD1. The CDR3 extends over 14 amino acids. CDR1 SNHLY and CDR2 FYNNEI come from the germline V gene. V lost 6 bases, J lost 1 base, and 4 bases stayed unmatched. The CDR3 here is CASRLGQGNTEAFF. The CDR3, as DNA: TGTGCCAGCAGACTAGGACAGGGGAACACTGAAGCTTTCTTT.

The V call is TRBV11-3, the J call TRBJ2-1; the D gene is possibly TRBD2 (6 bases). The CDR3 totals 14 residues. Germline V gives CDR1 SGHNT, CDR2 YENEEA. V was trimmed by 5 bases and J by 4 bases, leaving 12 bases between them. CDR3 sequence reads: CASSPRDLYNEQFF. CDR3 coding DNA: TGTGCCAGCAGCCCCCGGGACTTGTACAATGAGCAGTTCTTC.